This T cell receptor beta chain was documented in a study of cytotoxic CD8 clonotypes in ibrutinib-treated CLL. Study in general: Per sample, productive templates averaged 255,043 and productive rearrangements averaged around 100,000.

CDR1 and CDR2 (germline): MNHEY, SVGAGI. CDR3 length: 14 residues. Trimming shortened V by 3 bases and J by 1 base, and 10 bases separated the two germline ends. TCRdb's table, derived via immunoSEQ multiplex PCR, lists solely in-frame clones and lacks some. The sample records about 200,000 clones, 72% being singletons. There are a few counts of this clone. The sequence derives from a human donor with chronic lymphocytic leukemia. Material: PBMCs, obtained after 24 months of ibrutinib treatment. This rearrangement joins TRBV6-5 to TRBJ2-7; D remains unclear. The CDR3 region is CASSYLPNSYEQYF. CDR3 sequence (DNA): TGTGCCAGCAGTTATCTTCCCAATTCCTACGAGCAGTACTTC.